This T cell receptor beta chain derives from a study of CD8 T cells in Susac syndrome. Regarding the study as a whole: The study recognized that the number of individuals in its TCR sequencing and HLA analysis was relatively small.

CD8+ and CD4+ blood T cells underwent TCR beta sequencing. While serving as controls, healthy donors were matched for age and sex. RNA totalling roughly 0.5 to 1 ug underwent reverse transcription with random hexamers. An immunoSEQ multiplex PCR amplified TCR beta CDR3 over 54 Vbeta and 13 Jbeta. TCRdb processed the immunoSEQ multiplex PCR reads anew with MiXCR; each CDR3 protein has one entry. The sample consists of 90,000 to 150,000 distinct CDR3 sequences, about 90% of them appearing once. Deletions cut 1 base from V and 13 bases from J, with 13 bases between. CDR1 and CDR2 from the germline V gene are SGHAT and FQNNGV. The CDR3 is 13 residues long. About this clonotype itself: What it recognizes is unknown.

Input material: CD4+ T cells from PBMCs. The gene calls are TRBV11-2 and TRBJ1-4; TRBD1 might be the D (6 bases). This TCR was sampled from a human donor in good health. CDR3 amino acids: CASSLGQAEGLFF. The CDR3 DNA reads TGTGCCAGCAGCTTAGGACAGGCCGAAGGACTGTTTTTT.